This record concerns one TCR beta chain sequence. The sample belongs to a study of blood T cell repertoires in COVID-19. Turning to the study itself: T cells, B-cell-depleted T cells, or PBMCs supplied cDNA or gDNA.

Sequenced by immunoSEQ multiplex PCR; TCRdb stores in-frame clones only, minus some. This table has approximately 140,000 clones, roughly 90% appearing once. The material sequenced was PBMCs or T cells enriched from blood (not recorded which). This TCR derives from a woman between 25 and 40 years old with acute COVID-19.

The CDR3 DNA reads as TGCGCCAGCAGCCAAGAGTCAGGGGGTGAAAAACTGTTTTTT. Translating it yields CASSQESGGEKLFF. The chain uses TRBV4-3 and TRBJ1-4; TRBD1 matches at 7 bases. V was pared by 0 bases and J by 7 bases, with 2 bases of the junction left unmatched. Germline assignment: CDR1 LGHNA and CDR2 YSLEER. There are 14 residues in the CDR3.